The 23 T cell receptor beta chains below were found in one sample sequenced in a study of T cell repertoires in cytomegalovirus infection. Their recognized antigens are unknown. MiXCR, run by TCRdb on the reads, gives a single entry per CDR3 protein. The sample carries hundreds of thousands of distinct CDR3 sequences, roughly 31% recorded once. Material: cultured CD8+ T cells from PBMCs, obtained from culture after CMV antigen stimulation. Receptors originate from a human donor in good health (CMV status not recorded). Some clones in this sample may be carry-over from other donors' samples.

In its sample, this clonotype was seen a few times. The chain couples TRBV6-2 or TRBV6-3 to TRBJ2-3; TRBD2 agrees at 14 bases. Germline V gene sequence: CDR1 MNHEY, CDR2 SVGEGT. Germline trimming cut 5 bases from V and 6 bases from J; bases unmatched to any gene: 4. The CDR3 totals 15 residues. For the CDR3, the DNA is TGTGCCAGCAGTCCGGGACTAGCGGGGGACGATACGCAGTATTTT. It codes for CASSPGLAGDDTQYF.

This chain links TRBV2 with TRBJ2-7; 11 positions match TRBD1. The CDR3 loop spans 17 amino acids. Germline V CDR1 and CDR2: SNHLY, FYNNEI. After removal of 3 bases from V and 3 bases from J, the junction contained 10 bases not matched to a gene. This CDR3 is CASSDQNRDRGIYEQYV. CDR3 sequence (DNA): TGTGCCAGCAGTGACCAAAACCGGGACAGGGGGATCTACGAGCAGTACGTC.

This clonotype came up a few times. The gene calls are TRBV10-2 and TRBJ1-1; tentative D call: TRBD1 (6 bases). The CDR3 has 14 residues. The V and J ends lost 6 bases and 0 bases respectively, with 11 bases between them. Germline V lookup: CDR1 WSHSY, CDR2 SAAADI. The CDR3 region is CASSRGGVNTEAFF. The CDR3 region has the DNA TGCGCCAGCAGCAGGGGAGGGGTGAACACTGAAGCTTTCTTT.

The chain recombines TRBV7-9 with TRBJ2-2, with a weak D call TRBD1 (5 bases). CDR1 is SEHNR and CDR2 is FQNEAQ in the germline V gene (reference sequence). The CDR3 sequence is 15 residues long. Trimming took 5 bases from V and 5 from J, leaving 15 bases between them. CDR3 coding DNA: TGTGCCAGCAGCAGTGGGGCAGGGCGAACCGGGGAGCTGTTTTTT. As protein: CASSSGAGRTGELFF.

In this sample, this clonotype turned up many times. This chain uses TRBV7-8 with TRBJ1-5, with D unclear. Trimming left V 2 bases short and J 2 bases short, with 7 bases between. CDR3 length equals 14 residues. Germline loops: CDR1 SGHVS, CDR2 FQNEAQ. The CDR3 protein is CASSLSWGNQPQHF. The CDR3 DNA reads TGTGCCAGCAGCTTATCCTGGGGCAATCAGCCCCAGCATTTT.

This clonotype was seen a handful of times. The chain recombines TRBV6-6 with TRBJ2-5; either TRBD1 or TRBD2 may fit D (7 bases each). V was trimmed by 7 bases and J by 2 bases, leaving 14 bases between them. Germline CDR1 reads MNHNY; CDR2 reads SVGAGI (reference sequence). This CDR3 comprises 14 residues. CDR3 loop: CASTWEGQQETQYF. CDR3 bases: TGTGCCAGCACCTGGGAGGGACAGCAAGAGACCCAGTACTTC.

The sample holds a few counts of this clonotype. V is TRBV11-3 and J is TRBJ2-5; 9 bases map to TRBD1. Looked up from germline, CDR1 is SGHNT and CDR2 is YENEEA. The CDR3 runs to 14 residues. V lost 5 bases to trimming and J lost 1 base; unmatched junction nucleotides: 2. In DNA form, the CDR3 reads TGTGCCAGCAGCCACAGGGGGCTCCAAGAGACCCAGTACTTC. It is translated as CASSHRGLQETQYF.

The V and J genes are TRBV6-5 and TRBJ2-7; TRBD1 aligns across 9 bases. CDR1 is MNHEY, CDR2 SVGAGI, per germline. V shed 5 bases, J shed 6 bases, and the junction held 8 bases outside the gene matches. This CDR3 comprises 14 residues. CDR3 nucleotide sequence: TGTGCCAGCAGTCCATCCGGGACAGGGAGCGAGCAGTACTTC. It translates to CASSPSGTGSEQYF.

The J gene is TRBJ1-2, the V gene TRBV25-1, with a weak D call TRBD1 (5 bases). The CDR3 has 15 residues. Trimming removed 8 bases at V and 2 bases at J, with 18 bases between. From germline, CDR1 is MGHDK and CDR2 SYGVNS. CDR3 residues: CASLGGGRENYGYTF. CDR3 DNA: TGTGCCAGCCTTGGCGGCGGCAGGGAAAACTATGGCTACACCTTC.

This clonotype was observed a handful of times. This chain joins TRBV29-1 and TRBJ2-2, with unresolved D. CDR3 size: 13 residues. The germline V gene encodes CDR1 SQVTM and CDR2 ANQGSEA. Trimming stripped 4 bases from V and 0 bases from J, with 6 bases between. In nucleotides, the CDR3 is TGCAGCGTTGTTGGACCGAACACCGGGGAGCTGTTTTTT. It codes for CSVVGPNTGELFF.

The chain couples TRBV29-1 to TRBJ2-1; 12 nucleotides agree with TRBD2. The CDR3 totals 13 residues. CDR1 and CDR2 (germline): SQVTM, ANQGSEA. V gave up 8 bases and J gave up 3 bases; unmatched junction bases: 2. The CDR3 loop reads CSTSGGSYNEQFF. CDR3 DNA: TGCAGCACTAGCGGGGGGAGCTACAATGAGCAGTTCTTC.

The J gene is TRBJ1-3, the V gene TRBV20-1; no firm D call. The germline V gene has CDR1 DFQATT and CDR2 SNEGSKA (reference sequence). The CDR3 sequence is 14 residues long. V lost 0 bases, J lost 0 bases, and 6 bases lay in between. CDR3 DNA sequence: TGCAGTGCTAGAGACGTGACCTCTGGAAACACCATATATTTT. Encoded protein: CSARDVTSGNTIYF.

The chain uses TRBV19 and TRBJ1-1; 7 bases map to TRBD1. The CDR3 loop spans 15 amino acids. Germline CDR1 LNHDA, CDR2 SQIVND (reference sequence). With 6 bases clipped from V and 4 bases from J, the junction kept 11 bases outside the gene matches. DNA of the CDR3: TGTGCCAGTAGGTTATCGACAGGGACGGGCACTGAAGCTTTCTTT. As protein: CASRLSTGTGTEAFF.

The chain recombines TRBV2 with TRBJ1-5; 11 bases map to TRBD1. There are 15 residues in the CDR3. The ends lost 7 bases at V and 2 bases at J; junction bases unmatched: 4. Germline-derived CDR1 and CDR2 are SNHLY and FYNNEI. The CDR3 sequence: CASNWDRGGNQPQHF. The CDR3 DNA follows: TGTGCCAGCAATTGGGACAGGGGGGGCAATCAGCCCCAGCATTTT.

CDR3 residues: CSADHLGRIISYNEQFF. The CDR3 DNA sequence: TGCAGTGCCGACCACCTGGGACGAATTATCTCCTACAATGAGCAGTTCTTC. The V and J genes are TRBV20-1 and TRBJ2-1, with D perhaps being TRBD1 or TRBD2 (5 bases each). The germline gives CDR1 DFQATT, CDR2 SNEGSKA (reference sequence). V was cut by 6 bases and J by 0 bases, with 21 bases left in between. The CDR3 runs to 17 residues.

This clonotype has a handful of counts. This chain uses TRBV12-3 or TRBV12-4 with TRBJ2-2, with a tentative D call TRBD1 (6 bases). There are 15 residues in the CDR3. V lost 8 bases and J 2 bases, leaving 15 bases between the germline ends. CDR3 amino acids: CASLPRDINTGELFF. The CDR3 bases are TGTGCCAGCCTTCCCCGGGACATTAACACCGGGGAGCTGTTTTTT.

The chain uses TRBV24-1 and TRBJ2-5; D not resolved. CDR1 and CDR2 (germline): KGHDR, SFDVKD. The CDR3 totals 15 residues. V lost 0 bases to trimming and J lost 5 bases, with 12 bases between them. In nucleotides, the CDR3 is TGTGCCACCAGTGATTTGCAATCCGGGTGGGAGACCCAGTACTTC. It encodes CATSDLQSGWETQYF.

This clonotype was seen ten or more times. The chain links TRBV7-2 to TRBJ1-1; a possible D gene is TRBD1 (6 bases). The V gene lost 7 bases and the J gene lost 1 base, with 16 bases spanning the gap. Germline loops: CDR1 SGHTA, CDR2 FQGNSA. The CDR3 length is 15 residues. For the CDR3, the DNA is TGTGCCAGCATCGATGCCATCAGGGGGAACACTGAAGCTTTCTTT. It is translated as CASIDAIRGNTEAFF.

This clonotype came up many times. V is TRBV7-9 and J is TRBJ1-4, with D unclear. Germline loops: CDR1 SEHNR, CDR2 FQNEAQ (reference sequence). V dropped 0 bases and J dropped 8 bases, with 4 bases sitting between them. This CDR3 has 12 amino acids. CDR3 sequence reads: CASSLAREKLFF. The CDR3 DNA reads as TGTGCCAGCAGCTTAGCGCGGGAAAAACTGTTTTTT.

CDR3 loop: CASSPLTERRNQPQHF. CDR3 bases: TGTGCCAGCAGTCCTCTAACAGAGAGACGGAATCAGCCCCAGCATTTT. This sequence joins TRBV28 and TRBJ1-5; D uncertain. Germline V gives CDR1 MDHEN, CDR2 SYDVKM. V lost 5 bases to trimming and J lost 4 bases, with 18 bases between them. This CDR3 is 16 amino acids long.

CDR3 loop: CATSRDAGSSGANVLTF. The CDR3 coding sequence is TGTGCCACCAGCAGAGATGCAGGTTCCTCTGGGGCCAACGTCCTGACTTTC. This chain uses TRBV15 with TRBJ2-6; D remains unclear. The CDR3 is 17 residues long. CDR1 and CDR2 (germline): LNHNV, YYDKDF (reference sequence). Trimming pared 0 bases from V and 0 bases from J, leaving 9 bases between.

The rearrangement uses TRBV12-3 or TRBV12-4 and TRBJ1-1; D gene unclear. CDR3 size: 17 residues. Trimming shortened V by 4 bases and J by 3 bases, and 21 bases separated the two germline ends. In DNA form, the CDR3 reads TGTGCCAGCAGTTCCTTCTCCAAGAAAGGATCGTACACTGAAGCTTTCTTT. Protein sequence: CASSSFSKKGSYTEAFF.

The gene calls are TRBV12-3 or TRBV12-4 and TRBJ2-2; D gene unclear. CDR3 length equals 15 residues. V dropped 3 bases and J dropped 4 bases, with 12 bases sitting between them. CDR3 in DNA: TGTGCCAGCAGTTTTCTGGACGGCACCACCGGGGAGCTGTTTTTT. Translation gives CASSFLDGTTGELFF.